This entry lists 31 T cell receptor beta chains sequenced from one sample in a study of PD-1 blockade in classical Hodgkin lymphoma. The time point here: cycle 4 day 1 (C4D1), after less than seven weeks of nivolumab. Brentuximab vedotin exposure varied among the patients, all of whom had relapsed after autologous stem cell transplantation. Assay: immunoSEQ multiplex PCR; the TCRdb copy retains only in-frame clones and omits some. The table includes fewer than 100,000 clones, roughly 91% detected once. This specimen consisted of peripheral blood mononuclear cells (PBMCs), obtained before the fourth cycle of nivolumab. The receptor source for this set is a human donor with classical Hodgkin lymphoma.

The chain uses TRBV19 and TRBJ2-7, with D maybe TRBD1 (6 bases). This CDR3 region has 13 residues. V shed 3 bases and J shed 2 bases, with 8 bases lying between them. Germline CDR1 LNHDA, CDR2 SQIVND (reference sequence). The CDR3 loop is CASSIGTPYEQYF. The CDR3 DNA follows: TGTGCCAGTAGTATTGGGACACCCTACGAGCAGTACTTC.

The chain couples TRBV5-1 to TRBJ1-1; the match to TRBD1 covers 9 bases. Germline CDR1 is SGHRS and CDR2 is YFSETQ. The J segment lost 4 bases and the V segment lost 3 bases, leaving 7 bases of the junction unmatched. CDR3 size: 15 residues. CDR3 residues: CASSSRDREVTEAFF. The CDR3 nucleotides are TGCGCCAGCAGCTCCCGGGACAGGGAAGTCACTGAAGCTTTCTTT.

This clone was seen a single time. J is TRBJ1-4 and V is TRBV5-1; TRBD1 aligns across 9 bases. The V gene end was trimmed by 5 bases and the J gene end by 7 bases; junction bases not matched to a gene: 6. This CDR3 is 14 amino acids long. Germline-derived CDR1 and CDR2 are SGHRS and YFSETQ. In nucleotides, the CDR3 is TGCGCCAGCAGTGTACAGGGGGCAAGTGAAAAACTGTTTTTT. Encoded protein: CASSVQGASEKLFF.

This chain uses TRBV27 with TRBJ2-7, with D possibly TRBD2 on 7 matching bases. V shed 3 bases and J shed 3 bases, with 15 bases lying between them. The germline V gene encodes CDR1 MNHEY and CDR2 SMNVEV (reference sequence). The CDR3 sequence is 15 residues long. CDR3 nucleotides: TGTGCCAGCAGTTTGGGCCGGGGGGCGGGCTACGAGCAGTACTTC. It yields the protein CASSLGRGAGYEQYF.

The chain carries TRBV25-1 and TRBJ2-6; no definite D call. V gave up 4 bases and J gave up 0 bases, with 7 bases separating them. Germline V gene lookup returns CDR1 MGHDK and CDR2 SYGVNS. This CDR3 region has 15 residues. The CDR3 here is CASSVTSSGANVLTF. The CDR3, as DNA: TGTGCCAGCAGTGTTACTTCCTCTGGGGCCAACGTCCTGACTTTC.

The chain carries TRBV6-1 and TRBJ1-2; 9 nucleotides line up with TRBD1. The J segment lost 5 bases and the V segment lost 8 bases, leaving 3 bases of the junction unmatched. Per the germline V gene, CDR1 is MNHNS and CDR2 is SASEGT. The CDR3 runs to 12 residues. The CDR3 region has the DNA TGTGCCAGCCTGGACAGGGGATATGGCTACACCTTC. Residues: CASLDRGYGYTF.

This clone was observed a single time. V usage is TRBV7-9 and J usage is TRBJ2-5; D remains ambiguous. Germline V gene sequence: CDR1 SEHNR, CDR2 FQNEAQ (reference sequence). Trimming cost V 2 bases and J 0 bases, with 10 bases left between them. The CDR3 covers 15 residues. The CDR3 DNA follows: TGTGCCAGCAGCTTAATCGGAATCTACCAAGAGACCCAGTACTTC. Translation gives CASSLIGIYQETQYF.

This chain connects TRBV7-9 to TRBJ2-6, with 10 positions matching TRBD1. Germline V lookup: CDR1 SEHNR, CDR2 FQNEAQ (reference sequence). Unmatched junction bases numbered 8, after V lost 6 bases and J lost 3 bases. The length of the CDR3 is 17 residues. The CDR3 protein is CASRRRQGAFGANVLTF. The CDR3 DNA is TGTGCCAGCAGGCGCCGACAGGGGGCGTTTGGGGCCAACGTCCTGACTTTC.

V gene TRBV30 combines with J gene TRBJ2-7, with a weak D call TRBD2 (6 bases). The ends were cut back, 1 base at V and 3 bases at J, with 10 bases in the middle. CDR3 size: 13 residues. Germline CDR1 and CDR2: GTSNPN and SVGIG (reference sequence). CDR3 loop: CAWSGGSGYEQYF. The CDR3 nucleotides read TGTGCCTGGAGTGGGGGTAGCGGCTACGAGCAGTACTTC.

The V gene is TRBV5-8, the J gene TRBJ1-5, with D perhaps matching TRBD1 (6 bases). Trimming removed 7 bases at V and 4 bases at J, with 27 bases between. Germline-derived CDR1 and CDR2 are SGHTS and YDEGEE. This CDR3 spans 18 amino acids. The CDR3 DNA sequence: TGTGCCAGCCGACGATTCAGGGGAGGGGGGTCCGGGAATCAGCCCCAGCATTTT. Translated: CASRRFRGGGSGNQPQHF. The full variable domain, rest sourced from reference TRBV5-8 and TRBJ1-5, is EAGVTQSPTHLIKTRGQQATLRCSPISGHTSVYWYQQALGLGLQFLLWYDEGEERNRGNFPPRFSGRQFPNYSSELNVNALELEDSALYLCASRRFRGGGSGNQPQHFGDGTRLSIL.

The chain links TRBV6-1 to TRBJ2-1, with unresolved D. The CDR3 covers 13 residues. V dropped 3 bases and J dropped 6 bases, with 9 bases sitting between them. Germline V gives CDR1 MNHNS, CDR2 SASEGT. The CDR3 region is CASSEWPFNEQFF. The CDR3 coding sequence is TGTGCCAGCAGTGAGTGGCCGTTCAATGAGCAGTTCTTC.

There are a few counts of this clone. The chain employs TRBV19 and TRBJ1-5, with D perhaps TRBD1 (5 bases). The CDR3 contains 14 residues. Germline CDR1 and CDR2: LNHDA and SQIVND (reference sequence). Trimming left V 4 bases short and J 3 bases short, with 10 bases between. The CDR3 reads CASSTRDVNQPQHF. DNA for the CDR3: TGTGCCAGTAGTACTCGGGACGTCAATCAGCCCCAGCATTTT.

This rearrangement joins TRBV18 to TRBJ1-4; 10 nucleotides match TRBD1. Trimming at V came to 3 bases and at J to 8 bases, leaving 3 bases not matched to a gene. From germline, CDR1 is KGHSH and CDR2 LQKENI. The CDR3 sequence is 14 residues long. The CDR3: CASSPGTGDEKLFF. The CDR3 nucleotides are TGTGCCAGCTCACCGGGGACAGGGGACGAAAAACTGTTTTTT.

The rearrangement joins TRBV7-9 to TRBJ1-2, with 11 bases identical to TRBD1. CDR1 is SEHNR and CDR2 is FQNEAQ in the germline V gene (reference sequence). V shed 5 bases and J 4 bases; nucleotides not matched to a gene: 6. This CDR3 has 15 residues. CDR3 loop: CASSLGQGASYGYTF. The CDR3 nucleotides are TGTGCCAGCAGCCTAGGACAGGGGGCGAGCTATGGCTACACCTTC.

This rearrangement joins TRBV11-2 to TRBJ1-2, with 9 bases lining up with TRBD1. Germline CDR1 reads SGHAT; CDR2 reads FQNNGV. V shed 1 base and J 7 bases; nucleotides not matched to a gene: 10. CDR3 length: 16 residues. The chain's CDR3 is CASSLGWDRVVIGYTF. The CDR3 DNA sequence: TGTGCCAGCAGCTTAGGTTGGGACAGGGTAGTTATTGGCTACACCTTC.

The V call is TRBV27, the J call TRBJ2-7; 9 nucleotides agree with TRBD2. The CDR3 is 17 residues long. Germline lookup yields CDR1 MNHEY and CDR2 SMNVEV (reference sequence). The ends lost 1 base at V and 2 bases at J; junction bases unmatched: 9. CDR3 in DNA: TGTGCCAGCAGTTTATTGGGGACTAGCCCCTTGCCCTACGAGCAGTACTTC. Its protein is CASSLLGTSPLPYEQYF.

This chain connects TRBV4-1 to TRBJ1-5; D unclear. The V and J ends lost 0 bases and 11 bases respectively, with 11 bases between them. Germline CDR1 reads MGHRA; CDR2 reads YSYEKL. The length of the CDR3 is 13 residues. The CDR3 DNA follows: TGCGCCAGCAGCCAAGACTCCGGACGGGCCCAGCATTTT. Protein: CASSQDSGRAQHF.

V usage is TRBV28 and J usage is TRBJ2-3; 8 bases agree with TRBD2. The CDR3 extends over 16 amino acids. Per the germline V gene, CDR1 is MDHEN and CDR2 is SYDVKM. V trimming: 5 bases; J trimming: 4 bases; junction bases outside the gene matches: 11. The CDR3 loop is CASSPRAGEVADTQYF. The CDR3 DNA reads as TGTGCCAGCAGTCCCCGAGCGGGAGAGGTGGCAGATACGCAGTATTTT. Based on the CDR3 plus reference TRBV28 and TRBJ2-3, the full variable domain is DVKVTQSSRYLVKRTGEKVFLECVQDMDHENMFWYRQDPGLGLRLIYFSYDVKMKEKGDIPEGYSVSREKKERFSLILESASTNQTSMYLCASSPRAGEVADTQYFGPGTRLTVL.

The chain links TRBV9 to TRBJ2-7; unclear D gene. Germline CDR1 is SGDLS and CDR2 is YYNGEE. The germline V and J ends were trimmed by 0 bases and 2 bases, with 12 bases remaining between them. The CDR3 is made up of 15 amino acids. CDR3: CASSVGLFSPYEQYF. The CDR3 DNA reads TGTGCCAGCAGCGTAGGGCTTTTTTCCCCCTACGAGCAGTACTTC.

The chain joins TRBV4-1 to TRBJ1-4, with D unresolved. Germline CDR1 MGHRA, CDR2 YSYEKL. V lost 4 bases to trimming and J lost 11 bases, with 17 bases between them. The CDR3 is 14 amino acids. The CDR3 is CASSLRTATGKLFF. The CDR3 nucleotides are TGCGCCAGCAGCCTTAGGACCGCCACGGGGAAACTGTTTTTT.

This sequence joins TRBV6-1 and TRBJ2-1, with 11 positions matching TRBD2. Unmatched junction bases numbered 2, after V lost 0 bases and J lost 4 bases. The CDR3 totals 16 residues. Germline CDR1 MNHNS, CDR2 SASEGT. CDR3 nucleotides: TGTGCCAGCAGTGAAGCCCGACTAGCGGGGTACAATGAGCAGTTCTTC. The encoded protein is CASSEARLAGYNEQFF.

V gene TRBV7-8 combines with J gene TRBJ1-5; TRBD1 matches 8 bases. V dropped 4 bases and J dropped 7; count of bases not matched to a gene: 6. Germline CDR1 and CDR2: SGHVS and FQNEAQ. The CDR3 length is 14 residues. CDR3 sequence: CASSSQGAGQPQHF. CDR3 sequence (DNA): TGTGCCAGCAGCTCTCAGGGGGCTGGGCAGCCCCAGCATTTT.

The sample holds a few counts of this clone. The J gene is TRBJ1-1, the V gene TRBV19; D unclear. Trimming shortened V by 3 bases and J by 4 bases, and 9 bases separated the two germline ends. The CDR3 has 13 amino acids. In germline, CDR1 is LNHDA, CDR2 SQIVND (reference sequence). The CDR3 region is CASSMGSLTEAFF. The CDR3 nucleotides are TGTGCCAGTAGTATGGGCTCTCTCACTGAAGCTTTCTTT.

This rearrangement joins TRBV14 to TRBJ1-2, with a weak D call TRBD1 (5 bases). Germline values: CDR1 SGHDN, CDR2 FVKESK. Trimming removed 1 base from V and 3 bases from J, with 12 bases in between. This CDR3 has 15 residues. The CDR3, as DNA: TGTGCCAGCAGCCAAGGCTGGGGGTTTGACTATGGCTACACCTTC. This sequence encodes CASSQGWGFDYGYTF.

The V call is TRBV28, the J call TRBJ2-1, with 10 bases matching TRBD2. The germline gives CDR1 MDHEN, CDR2 SYDVKM. The CDR3 consists of 16 residues. V lost 5 bases, J lost 2 bases, and 6 bases stayed unmatched. CDR3 region: CASSPSLAGAYNEQFF. CDR3 DNA sequence: TGTGCCAGCAGTCCAAGCCTAGCGGGAGCCTACAATGAGCAGTTCTTC. Complete variable domain (other parts from reference TRBV28 and TRBJ2-1): DVKVTQSSRYLVKRTGEKVFLECVQDMDHENMFWYRQDPGLGLRLIYFSYDVKMKEKGDIPEGYSVSREKKERFSLILESASTNQTSMYLCASSPSLAGAYNEQFFGPGTRLTVL.

This clone occurred once. The chain uses TRBV5-4 and TRBJ1-2; TRBD1 might be the D (5 bases). Germline V gives CDR1 SGHNT, CDR2 YYREEE (reference sequence). Trimming stripped 1 base from V and 7 bases from J, with 17 bases between. The CDR3 covers 15 residues. The CDR3 DNA is TGTGCCAGCAGCTTGTTGGGTGGGCAGGGTCCTGGCTACACCTTC. It encodes CASSLLGGQGPGYTF.

The rearrangement links TRBV11-2 to TRBJ2-3; D is unresolved. The CDR3 length is 15 residues. CDR1 and CDR2 (germline): SGHAT, FQNNGV. Between the trimmed V and J ends, which lost 2 bases and 0 bases, there was a span of 9 bases. CDR3 region: CASSLLTSSTDTQYF. The DNA of the CDR3 is TGTGCCAGCAGCTTACTGACCTCTAGCACAGATACGCAGTATTTT.

This chain uses TRBV29-1 with TRBJ1-2; TRBD1 aligns across 7 bases. The V segment lost 5 bases and the J segment 3 bases; nucleotides outside the gene matches: 18. The CDR3 extends over 17 amino acids. Germline V gene data show CDR1 as SQVTM and CDR2 as ANQGSEA. The CDR3 DNA follows: TGCAGCGTTTACTCACGACAGGGACGGGGAGGGTACTATGGCTACACCTTC. Its protein is CSVYSRQGRGGYYGYTF.

The chain combines TRBV7-9 with TRBJ2-3, with D perhaps matching TRBD2 (5 bases). The CDR3 runs 14 residues. CDR1 and CDR2 from the germline V gene are SEHNR and FQNEAQ (reference sequence). V was pared by 5 bases and J by 4 bases, with 13 bases between. The CDR3 reads CASSPPRVADTQYF. The CDR3 DNA is TGTGCCAGCAGCCCACCGAGGGTGGCAGATACGCAGTATTTT. The full variable domain, rest sourced from reference TRBV7-9 and TRBJ2-3, is DTGVSQNPRHKITKRGQNVTFRCDPISEHNRLYWYRQTLGQGPEFLTYFQNEAQLEKSRLLSDRFSAERPKGSFSTLEIQRTEQGDSAMYLCASSPPRVADTQYFGPGTRLTVL.

This clone was observed a handful of times. This chain links TRBV4-1 with TRBJ1-5; D is unclear. Germline loops: CDR1 MGHRA, CDR2 YSYEKL. There are 15 residues in the CDR3. Between the trimmed V and J ends, which lost 0 bases and 1 base, there was a span of 7 bases. The CDR3 is CASSQDGVSNQPQHF. The DNA for the CDR3 is TGCGCCAGCAGCCAAGATGGGGTGAGCAATCAGCCCCAGCATTTT.

A single count supports this clone. The gene calls are TRBV27 and TRBJ2-7; the match to TRBD1 covers 11 bases. V shed 7 bases, J shed 6 bases, and the junction held 14 bases outside the gene matches. The CDR3 sequence is 16 residues long. Germline values: CDR1 MNHEY, CDR2 SMNVEV (reference sequence). CDR3 loop: CASNGQGAGVPREQYF. The CDR3, as DNA: TGTGCCAGCAATGGACAGGGGGCGGGAGTCCCCCGCGAGCAGTACTTC.